This T cell receptor (beta chain) comes out of a study of shared clonotypes between healthy human individuals (TCRdb year 2020). Broadly, across the study: The cohort included three men and two women between 18 and 49 years of age. Per donor, three plates each were used for CD4 naive and CD4 memory, two for CD8 naive, and one for CD8 memory. Blood TCR repertoires of about five healthy adults were deeply sequenced to estimate repertoire size and the extent of clonotype sharing between individuals. To increase sequencing depth and limit assay-specific biases, different laboratories used diverse techniques to prepare libraries and sequence TCR repertoires. Leukapheresis yielded between about 0.9 and 8.9 billion PBMCs per donor. The investigation overall reported the following: Naive subsets generally had larger estimated clonotype richness than memory subsets did. Across several donors, around 5.4% of naive CD4, approximately 4% of naive CD8, 2% to 2.5% of memory CD4, and under 0.45% of memory CD8 clonotypes were shared. Because the study included a small number of donors, the genetic and exposure-history diversity represented was limited. Only blood was sampled, and tissue TCR repertoires likely differ from those in blood. Higher generation probabilities were observed for clonotypes shared by all four sorted-subset donors than for non-shared clonotypes. Pairwise subsampling indicated that sequencing depth was expected to affect the degree of clonotype sharing among donors. Incomplete sequencing was indicated by rarefaction of sorted-subset datasets, despite the large sequencing depth.

Turning to this clone: Its antigen is currently not known. Per-base quality was not reported, and no clone a single base away is much larger than it.

Donors were healthy HIV-negative adults with no recently reported acute infections or vaccinations. Every donor was a Caucasian adult residing in Nashville, Tennessee, USA. CD4+ T cells were enriched by magnetic negative selection, after which naive cells were positively selected on CD45RA and the negative fraction was taken as the memory subset. Blood was collected by leukapheresis, and PBMCs were isolated by Ficoll-Histopaque density gradient centrifugation and then cryopreserved in liquid nitrogen vapor phase. Analytical flow cytometry was used to check the purity and quantity of every magnetically sorted T cell population. From each sorted fraction, genomic DNA was isolated and quantified by UV absorbance on a Nanodrop 2000c. Using the deep immunoSEQ assay, TCR CDR3 regions were amplified from genomic DNA by multiplex PCR. Extracted genomic DNA from each cell subset was spread evenly across all wells of several immunoSEQ 96-well plates, with each plate serving as a replicate. Each replicate PCR for sorted subsets received about 180 ng genomic DNA, equal to roughly 30,000 T cell genomes. Purified libraries were measured with a Qubit 3.0 fluorometer, size-checked on a Bioanalyzer 2100, and measured again with the KAPA Library Quantification kit. Each immunoSEQ 96-well plate was sequenced on its own single-read 150-cycle Illumina NextSeq 550 flow cell. The authors' analysis ran thus. Because only junctional sequences without quality scores were contained in the immunoSEQ output, filtering matching that applied to full-length reads could not be performed. Sequences were annotated with PyIR, a Python wrapper for IgBLAST v1.9, using IMGT germline references to assign V/J genes and CDR3. Reads were removed for weak V/J assignments (E-value above 1e-6), missing CDR3, stop codons, out-of-frame junctions, or ambiguous translated residues. V3J clonotypes were defined by identical inferred V gene, J gene, and CDR3 amino acid sequence. Percentage overlap between repertoires was computed as shared unique clonotypes divided by the size of the smaller repertoire. Three approaches were used to assess repertoire richness: RTK rarefaction, the Chao1 estimator, and Recon v2.1 estimates of unobserved clonotypes. Generation probabilities for all TCRbeta clonotypes obtained by the gDNA method from four donors were computed using OLGA. TCRdb carries this immuneACCESS record with in-frame sequences only. Its versions omit some clonotypes, under half of them owing to an unresolved V gene in the studies checked, with the rest unexplained. V and J calls and clone size are as listed in that table; D and trimming were resolved from the DNA. The sample records about 670,000 clones, less than 80% of which are singletons. 1.8% of the sample rests with the top ten.

Sequencing was carried out using memory CD4+ T cells sorted from blood. The sample's cell subset or site label, decoded: CD45RA-negative fraction. The TCR was taken from a woman in her 30s in good health.

The base sequence is TGTGCCAGCTCACTAGACAGGGGGGAATCCTACGAGCAGTACTTC. This yields the protein CASSLDRGESYEQYF. This chain is built from TRBV18 and TRBJ2-7; TRBD1 fits 9 bases in the junction. Compared with germline, V lacks 4 bases and J lacks 1 base; bases without a gene match: 5. The CDR3, from cysteine to phenylalanine, totals 15 residues. Only the CDR3 region is kept as DNA, spanning 45 bases read in frame from base 1. The CDR1 and CDR2 encoded by the germline V gene are KGHSH and LQKENI.